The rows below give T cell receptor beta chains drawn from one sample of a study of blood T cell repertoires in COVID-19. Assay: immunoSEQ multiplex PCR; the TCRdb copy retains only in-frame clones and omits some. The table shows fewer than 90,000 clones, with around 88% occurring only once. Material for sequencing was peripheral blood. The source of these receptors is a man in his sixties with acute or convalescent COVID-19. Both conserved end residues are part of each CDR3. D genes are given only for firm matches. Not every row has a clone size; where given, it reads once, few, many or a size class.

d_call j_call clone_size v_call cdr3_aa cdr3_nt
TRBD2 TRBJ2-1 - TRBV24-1 CATSRGGPHNEQFF TGTGCCACCAGTCGGGGGGGTCCACACAATGAGCAGTTCTTC
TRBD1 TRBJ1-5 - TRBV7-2 CASSSGTGVNQPQHF TGTGCCAGCAGCTCCGGGACAGGGGTTAATCAGCCCCAGCATTTT
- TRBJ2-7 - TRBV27 CASRRNSYEQYF TGTGCCAGCAGGCGGAACTCCTACGAGCAGTACTTC
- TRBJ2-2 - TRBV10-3 CAISDLSNTGELFF TGTGCCATCAGTGACTTGTCGAACACCGGGGAGCTGTTTTTT
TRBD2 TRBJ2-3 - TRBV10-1 CASSEFAKAGGQLDTQYF TGCGCCAGCAGTGAGTTCGCGAAAGCGGGGGGCCAGTTAGATACGCAGTATTTT
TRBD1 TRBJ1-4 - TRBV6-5 CASRGMGRGLEKLFF TGTGCCAGCAGGGGTATGGGCAGGGGGCTTGAAAAACTGTTTTTT
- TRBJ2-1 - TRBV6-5 CASSVQGSYNEQFF TGTGCCAGCAGCGTACAGGGCTCCTACAATGAGCAGTTCTTC
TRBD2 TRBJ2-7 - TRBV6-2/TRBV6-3 CASSYRDYYEQYF TGTGCCAGCAGTTACCGGGACTACTACGAGCAGTACTTC
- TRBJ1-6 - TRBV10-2 CASRGVGLPHF TGCGCCAGCAGAGGGGTTGGTCTCCCCCACTTT
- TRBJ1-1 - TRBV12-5 CASGQAKMNAEAFF TGTGCTAGTGGACAGGCTAAGATGAACGCTGAAGCTTTCTTT
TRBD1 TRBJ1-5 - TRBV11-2 CASSLGTGPFFNQPQHF TGTGCCAGCAGCTTAGGGACAGGCCCCTTCTTCAATCAGCCCCAGCATTTT
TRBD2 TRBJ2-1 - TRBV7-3 CASSSDTSGINEQFF TGTGCCAGCAGTTCCGATACTAGCGGCATCAATGAGCAGTTCTTC
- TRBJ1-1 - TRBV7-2 CASSLQGINTEAFF TGTGCCAGCAGCCTACAGGGAATTAATACTGAAGCTTTCTTT
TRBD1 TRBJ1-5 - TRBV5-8 CASSLLGTGNQPQHF TGTGCCAGCAGCTTGTTAGGGACAGGGAATCAGCCCCAGCATTTT
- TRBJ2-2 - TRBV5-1 CASSLGEWSGELFF TGCGCCAGCAGCTTAGGAGAGTGGTCCGGGGAGCTGTTTTTT
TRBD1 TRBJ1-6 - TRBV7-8 CASSLAGQGAYSPLHF TGTGCCAGCAGCTTAGCGGGACAGGGGGCTTATTCACCCCTCCACTTT
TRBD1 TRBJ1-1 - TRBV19 CASSAHRGVAEAFF TGTGCCAGTAGTGCCCACAGGGGAGTCGCTGAAGCTTTCTTT
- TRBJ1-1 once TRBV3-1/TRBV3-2 CASSQEDIGNTEAFF TGTGCCAGCAGCCAAGAGGACATAGGGAACACTGAAGCTTTCTTT